Detailed here is one TCR beta chain. Its antigen target is currently unknown. One base away there is no much larger clone; base qualities are not given. Full-length TCR variable regions were amplified by 5' RACE PCR with constant-region reverse primers, and semi-nested PCR with Nested Universal Primer A was subsequently performed. The ReliaPrep RNA Cell Miniprep System was used to extract total RNA, which was then reverse transcribed into 5'RACE-ready cDNA with the SMARTer RACE 5'/3' Kit. Multiplex adaptors were used to barcode the full-length TCR alpha and beta libraries, which were then sequenced on an Illumina MiSeq. The original pipeline was this. For each of nine subset-tissue groups, sequencing data from the five patients were pooled, and the groups were compared by unsupervised clustering of TCR gene usage. The Morisita-Horn index, with shared sequences weighted by their contribution to each repertoire, was used to calculate repertoire similarity. TCRdb redid the processing of the public reads, applying fastp at Q25 and MiXCR, and retained in-frame beta chains. Rows matching on CDR3 protein sequence are summarized as one entry with the most common DNA and genes. Clone size and V and J calls follow TCRdb, not the original study. For this sample there are 8,000 to 10,000 distinct CDR3 sequences; approximately 50% appear just once. The leading ten clones occupy about 6% of the sample.

The data stem from a study (dated by TCRdb to the mid-2010s). About the full investigation: The study tested whether tumor-infiltrating Tregs in breast cancer are recruited from blood Tregs or converted in situ from other CD4+ T cell subsets. What the study reported, not specific to this receptor: The greatest overlap of tumor-infiltrating Treg TCR alpha and beta sequences was observed with tumor naive CD4+ T cells, followed by blood naive CD4+ T cells. Validation in the larger cohort was restricted to a single TCR beta V-J rearrangement rather than whole repertoires. The TCR gene usage of tumor memory CD4+ T cells clustered together with blood and lymph node memory CD4+ cells and with lymph node naive CD4+ cells.

CDR1 and CDR2, per the germline V gene, are SNHLY and FYNNEI. V and J are truncated by 6 bases and 9 bases respectively, leaving an intervening sequence of 13 bases. The CDR3 goes from the cysteine to the phenylalanine over 12 residues. CDR3 DNA is the only sequence kept; it has 36 bases, read in frame from the first base. CD4+CD25+CD127-/low cells were isolated as Tregs. Tregs, naive and memory CD4+ T cells from tumor, blood and ipsilateral draining lymph nodes of five breast cancer patients underwent full-length TCR alpha and beta sequencing. Tumor tissue and lymph nodes obtained from ipsilateral axillary dissection were perfused with PBS, minced and then digested with collagenase I and hyaluronidase. Ficoll density gradient centrifugation was used to isolate mononuclear cells from either lymph nodes or less than 55 ml of peripheral blood. A purity exceeding 90% was confirmed by FACS for the sorted cell populations.

The chain uses TRBV2 and TRBJ2-3, with an unclear D gene assignment. The sample was Tregs sorted from a lymph node. The sequence was obtained from a female donor with breast cancer. Here the CDR3 is given as CASRALGSTQYF. The DNA sequence reads TGTGCCAGCAGAGCCCTGGGCTCGACGCAGTATTTT. Outside the CDR3, residues come from the reference TRBV2 and TRBJ2-3 proteins, so the full variable domain is: EPEVTQTPSHQVTQMGQEVILRCVPISNHLYFYWYRQILGQKVEFLVSFYNNEISEKSEIFDDQFSVERPDGSNFTLKIRSTKLEDSAMYFCASRALGSTQYFGPGTRLTVL.